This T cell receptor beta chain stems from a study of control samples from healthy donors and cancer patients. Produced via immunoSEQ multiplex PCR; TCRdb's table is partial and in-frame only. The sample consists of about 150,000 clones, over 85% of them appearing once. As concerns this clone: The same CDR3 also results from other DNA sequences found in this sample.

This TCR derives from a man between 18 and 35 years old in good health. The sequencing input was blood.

The CDR3 DNA is TGTGCCATCAGTGATTCCGCGGGCTACGAGCAGTACTTC. Translated, it gives CAISDSAGYEQYF. The gene calls are TRBV10-3 and TRBJ2-7; maybe TRBD2 (5 bases). The CDR3 contains 13 residues. Germline assignment: CDR1 ENHRY and CDR2 SYGVKD. Trimming took 3 bases from V and 3 from J, leaving 9 bases between them.